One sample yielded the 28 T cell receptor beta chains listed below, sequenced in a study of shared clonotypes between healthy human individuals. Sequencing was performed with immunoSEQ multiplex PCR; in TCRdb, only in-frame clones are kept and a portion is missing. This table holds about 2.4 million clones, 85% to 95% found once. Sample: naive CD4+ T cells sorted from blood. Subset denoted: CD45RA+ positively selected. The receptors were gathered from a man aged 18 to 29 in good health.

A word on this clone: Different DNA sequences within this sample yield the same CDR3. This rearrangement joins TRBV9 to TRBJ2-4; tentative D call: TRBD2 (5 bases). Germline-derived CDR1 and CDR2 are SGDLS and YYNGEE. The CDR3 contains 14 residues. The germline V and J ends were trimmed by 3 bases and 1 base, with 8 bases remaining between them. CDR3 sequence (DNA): TGTGCCAGCAGCGCGGGGTGGGCCAAAAACATTCAGTACTTC. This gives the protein CASSAGWAKNIQYF.

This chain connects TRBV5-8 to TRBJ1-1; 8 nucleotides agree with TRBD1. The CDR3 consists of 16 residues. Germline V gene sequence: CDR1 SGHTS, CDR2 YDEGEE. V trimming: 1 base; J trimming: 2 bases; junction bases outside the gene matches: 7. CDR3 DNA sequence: TGTGCCAGCAGCTTGTGGCAGGGGGCGTTAAACACTGAAGCTTTCTTT. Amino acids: CASSLWQGALNTEAFF.

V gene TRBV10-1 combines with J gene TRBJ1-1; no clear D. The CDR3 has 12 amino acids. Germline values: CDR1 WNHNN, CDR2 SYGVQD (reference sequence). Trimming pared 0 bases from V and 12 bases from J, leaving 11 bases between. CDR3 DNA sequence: TGCGCCAGCAGTGAGTCTGGGCGTACAACTTTCTTT. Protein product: CASSESGRTTFF.

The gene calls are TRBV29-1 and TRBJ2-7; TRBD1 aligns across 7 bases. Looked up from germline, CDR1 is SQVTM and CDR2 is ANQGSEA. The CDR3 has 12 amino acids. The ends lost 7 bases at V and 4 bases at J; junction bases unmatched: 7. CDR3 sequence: CSAGDSRYEQYF. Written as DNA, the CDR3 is TGCAGCGCTGGGGACAGCCGGTACGAGCAGTACTTC.

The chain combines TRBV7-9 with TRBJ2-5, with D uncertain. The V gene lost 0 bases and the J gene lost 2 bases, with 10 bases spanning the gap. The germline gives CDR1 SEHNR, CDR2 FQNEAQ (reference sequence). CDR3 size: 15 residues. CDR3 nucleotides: TGTGCCAGCAGCTTAGCTTTAATGGAACAAGAGACCCAGTACTTC. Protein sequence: CASSLALMEQETQYF.

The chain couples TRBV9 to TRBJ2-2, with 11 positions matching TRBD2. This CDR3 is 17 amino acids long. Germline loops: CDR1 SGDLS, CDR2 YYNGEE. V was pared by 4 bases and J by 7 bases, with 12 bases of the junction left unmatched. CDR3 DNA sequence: TGTGCCAGCAGCCTTGGGACTAGCGGCCGCGTTGTCGGGGAGCTGTTTTTT. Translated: CASSLGTSGRVVGELFF. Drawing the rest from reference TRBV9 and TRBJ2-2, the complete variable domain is DSGVTQTPKHLITATGQRVTLRCSPRSGDLSVYWYQQSLDQGLQFLIQYYNGEERAKGNILERFSAQQFPDLHSELNLSSLELGDSALYFCASSLGTSGRVVGELFFGEGSRLTVL.

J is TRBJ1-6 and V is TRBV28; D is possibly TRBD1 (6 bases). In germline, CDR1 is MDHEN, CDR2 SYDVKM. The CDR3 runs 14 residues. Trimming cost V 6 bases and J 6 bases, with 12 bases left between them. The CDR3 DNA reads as TGTGCCAGCAGACCGGGGGGCAGTAATTCACCCCTCCACTTT. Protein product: CASRPGGSNSPLHF.

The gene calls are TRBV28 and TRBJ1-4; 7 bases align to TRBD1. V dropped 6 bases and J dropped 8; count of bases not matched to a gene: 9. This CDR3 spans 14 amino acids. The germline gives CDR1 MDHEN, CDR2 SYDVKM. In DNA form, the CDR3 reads TGTGCCAGCAGCCGAGCCGGGACAGTGGAAAAACTGTTTTTT. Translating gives CASSRAGTVEKLFF.

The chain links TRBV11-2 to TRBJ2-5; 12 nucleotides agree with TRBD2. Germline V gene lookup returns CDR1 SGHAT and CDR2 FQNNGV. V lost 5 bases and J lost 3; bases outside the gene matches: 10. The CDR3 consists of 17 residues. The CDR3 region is CASSGRPGLAGEETQYF. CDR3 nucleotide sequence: TGTGCCAGCAGCGGCAGACCGGGACTAGCGGGCGAAGAGACCCAGTACTTC.

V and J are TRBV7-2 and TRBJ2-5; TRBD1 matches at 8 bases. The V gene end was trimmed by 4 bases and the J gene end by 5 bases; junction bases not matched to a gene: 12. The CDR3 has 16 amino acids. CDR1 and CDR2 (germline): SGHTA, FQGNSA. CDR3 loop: CASSYAGRQGFETQYF. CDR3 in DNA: TGTGCCAGCAGCTACGCTGGCCGACAGGGGTTCGAGACCCAGTACTTC. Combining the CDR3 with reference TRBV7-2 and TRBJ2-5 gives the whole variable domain GAGVSQSPSNKVTEKGKDVELRCDPISGHTALYWYRQSLGQGLEFLIYFQGNSAPDKSGLPSDRFSAERTGGSVSTLTIQRTQQEDSAVYLCASSYAGRQGFETQYFGPGTRLLVL.

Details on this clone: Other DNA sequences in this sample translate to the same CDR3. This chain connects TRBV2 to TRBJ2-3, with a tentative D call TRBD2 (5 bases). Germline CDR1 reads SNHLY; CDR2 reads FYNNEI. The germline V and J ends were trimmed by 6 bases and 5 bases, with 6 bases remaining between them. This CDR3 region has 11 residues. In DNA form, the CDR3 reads TGTGCCAGCAGCGGACTAGATACGCAGTATTTT. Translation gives CASSGLDTQYF.

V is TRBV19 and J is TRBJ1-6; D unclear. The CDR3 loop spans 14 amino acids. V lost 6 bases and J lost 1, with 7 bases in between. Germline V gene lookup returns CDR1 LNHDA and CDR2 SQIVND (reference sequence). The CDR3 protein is CASRQPSYNSPLHF. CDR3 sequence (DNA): TGTGCCAGTAGACAGCCATCCTATAATTCACCCCTCCACTTT.

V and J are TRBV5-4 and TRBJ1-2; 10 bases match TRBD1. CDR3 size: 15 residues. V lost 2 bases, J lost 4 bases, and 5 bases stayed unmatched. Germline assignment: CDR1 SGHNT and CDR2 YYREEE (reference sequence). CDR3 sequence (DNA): TGTGCCAGCAGCTTCCGACAGGGGGCTCTCTATGGCTACACCTTC. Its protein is CASSFRQGALYGYTF.

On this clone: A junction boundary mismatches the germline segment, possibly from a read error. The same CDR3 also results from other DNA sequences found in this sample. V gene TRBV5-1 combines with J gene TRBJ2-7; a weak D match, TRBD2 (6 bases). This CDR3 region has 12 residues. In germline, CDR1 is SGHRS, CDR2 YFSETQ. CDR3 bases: TGTGCCAGCAGCTTGGGACTCTACGAGCAGTACTTC. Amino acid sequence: CASSLGLYEQYF.

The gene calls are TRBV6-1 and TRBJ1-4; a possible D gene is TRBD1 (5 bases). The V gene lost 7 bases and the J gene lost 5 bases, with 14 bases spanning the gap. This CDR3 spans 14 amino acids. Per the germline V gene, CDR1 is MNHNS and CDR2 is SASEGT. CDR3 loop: CASILTGRNEKLFF. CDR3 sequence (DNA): TGTGCCAGCATTCTCACGGGGCGAAATGAAAAACTGTTTTTT.

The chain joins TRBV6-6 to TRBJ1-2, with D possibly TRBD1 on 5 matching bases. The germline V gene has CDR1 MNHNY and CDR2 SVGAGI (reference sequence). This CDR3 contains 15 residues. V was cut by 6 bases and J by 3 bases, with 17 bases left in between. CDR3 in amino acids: CASSDGTGGDYGYTF. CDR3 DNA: TGTGCCAGCAGCGACGGCACCGGGGGTGACTATGGCTACACCTTC.

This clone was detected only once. The CDR3: CASRVGGSNEQYF. CDR3 in DNA: TGTGCCAGCAGGGTCGGGGGTTCCAACGAGCAGTACTTC. This chain links TRBV2 with TRBJ2-7; tentative D call: TRBD2 (6 bases). V was cut by 6 bases and J by 5 bases, with 14 bases left in between. The CDR3 has 13 residues. Germline lookup yields CDR1 SNHLY and CDR2 FYNNEI.

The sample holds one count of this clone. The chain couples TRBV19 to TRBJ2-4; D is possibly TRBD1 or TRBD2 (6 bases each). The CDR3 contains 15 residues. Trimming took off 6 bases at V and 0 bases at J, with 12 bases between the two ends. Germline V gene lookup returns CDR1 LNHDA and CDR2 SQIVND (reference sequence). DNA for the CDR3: TGTGCCAGTAGGAGGGGGGACTTAGCCAAAAACATTCAGTACTTC. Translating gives CASRRGDLAKNIQYF. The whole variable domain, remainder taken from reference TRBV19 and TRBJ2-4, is DGGITQSPKYLFRKEGQNVTLSCEQNLNHDAMYWYRQDPGQGLRLIYYSQIVNDFQKGDIAEGYSVSREKKESFPLTVTSAQKNPTAFYLCASRRGDLAKNIQYFGAGTRLSVL.

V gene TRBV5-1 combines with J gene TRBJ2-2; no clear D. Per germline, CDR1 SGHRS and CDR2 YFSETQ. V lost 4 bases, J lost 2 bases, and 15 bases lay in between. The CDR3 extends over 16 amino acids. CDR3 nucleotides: TGCGCCAGCAGCCCCAACCCCGGTGACAACACCGGGGAGCTGTTTTTT. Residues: CASSPNPGDNTGELFF.

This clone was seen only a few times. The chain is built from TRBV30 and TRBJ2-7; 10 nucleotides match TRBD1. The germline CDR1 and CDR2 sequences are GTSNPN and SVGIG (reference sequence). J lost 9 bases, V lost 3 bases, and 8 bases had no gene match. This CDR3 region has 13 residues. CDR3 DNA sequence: TGTGCCTGGAGCCGGGACAGGGGCTCGTGGCAGTACTTC. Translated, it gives CAWSRDRGSWQYF.

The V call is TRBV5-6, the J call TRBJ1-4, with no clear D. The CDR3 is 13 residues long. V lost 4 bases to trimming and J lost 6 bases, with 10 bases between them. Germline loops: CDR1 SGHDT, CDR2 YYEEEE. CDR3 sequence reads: CASSDRADEKLFF. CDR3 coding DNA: TGTGCCAGCAGCGATCGGGCGGATGAAAAACTGTTTTTT. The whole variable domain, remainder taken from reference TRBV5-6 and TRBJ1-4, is DAGVTQSPTHLIKTRGQQVTLRCSPKSGHDTVSWYQQALGQGPQFIFQYYEEEERQRGNFPDRFSGHQFPNYSSELNVNALLLGDSALYLCASSDRADEKLFFGSGTQLSVL.

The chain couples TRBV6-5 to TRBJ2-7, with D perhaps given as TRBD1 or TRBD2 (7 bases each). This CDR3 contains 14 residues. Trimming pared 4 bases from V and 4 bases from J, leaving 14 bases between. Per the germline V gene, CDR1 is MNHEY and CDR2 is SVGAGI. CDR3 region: CASSSAGQHYEQYF. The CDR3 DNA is TGTGCCAGCAGTTCAGCGGGACAGCATTACGAGCAGTACTTC.

Here the CDR3 DNA reads TGTGCCAGCAGCCCCCTACCAGCAGCGGATACGCAGTATTTT. This codes for CASSPLPAADTQYF. This chain uses TRBV9 with TRBJ2-3; D unresolved. This CDR3 has 14 residues. Germline CDR1 is SGDLS and CDR2 is YYNGEE. Deletions cut 4 bases from V and 6 bases from J, with 15 bases between.

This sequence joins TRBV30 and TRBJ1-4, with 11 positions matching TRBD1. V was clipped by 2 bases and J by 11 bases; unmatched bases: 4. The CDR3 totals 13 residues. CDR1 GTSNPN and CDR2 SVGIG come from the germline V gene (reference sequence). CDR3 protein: CAWSSGTGGKLFF. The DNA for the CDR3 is TGTGCCTGGAGTTCCGGGACAGGGGGTAAACTGTTTTTT.

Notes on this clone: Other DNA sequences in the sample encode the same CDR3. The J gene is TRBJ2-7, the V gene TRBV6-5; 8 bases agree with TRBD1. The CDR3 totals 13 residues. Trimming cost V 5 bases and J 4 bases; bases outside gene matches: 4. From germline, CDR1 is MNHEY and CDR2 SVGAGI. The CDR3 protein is CASSQGASYEQYF. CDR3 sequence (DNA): TGTGCCAGCAGTCAGGGGGCTAGTTACGAGCAGTACTTC.

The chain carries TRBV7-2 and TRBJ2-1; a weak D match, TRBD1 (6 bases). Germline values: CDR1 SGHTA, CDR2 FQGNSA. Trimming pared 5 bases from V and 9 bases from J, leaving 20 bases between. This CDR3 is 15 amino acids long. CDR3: CASSTVGQVGAEQFF. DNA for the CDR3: TGTGCCAGCAGCACCGTCGGTCAGGTGGGGGCTGAGCAGTTCTTC. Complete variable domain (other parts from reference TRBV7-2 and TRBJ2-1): GAGVSQSPSNKVTEKGKDVELRCDPISGHTALYWYRQSLGQGLEFLIYFQGNSAPDKSGLPSDRFSAERTGGSVSTLTIQRTQQEDSAVYLCASSTVGQVGAEQFFGPGTRLTVL.

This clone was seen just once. CDR3 coding DNA: TGTGCCAGCAGGAAGGAAGCGGGGGGGACCGGGGAGCTGTTTTTT. It is translated as CASRKEAGGTGELFF. The rearrangement links TRBV25-1 to TRBJ2-2, with 10 bases aligning to TRBD2. The V gene end was trimmed by 6 bases and the J gene end by 5 bases; junction bases not matched to a gene: 6. This CDR3 has 15 residues. Per germline, CDR1 MGHDK and CDR2 SYGVNS.

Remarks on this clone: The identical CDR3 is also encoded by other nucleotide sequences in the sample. The CDR3 loop is CASSFLETQYF. As DNA, the CDR3 is TGCGCCAGCAGCTTCCTGGAGACCCAGTACTTC. This rearrangement joins TRBV5-1 to TRBJ2-5; the D is unclear. Deletions cut 2 bases from V and 5 bases from J, with 4 bases between. Germline-derived CDR1 and CDR2 are SGHRS and YFSETQ. The CDR3 is 11 residues long. Full variable domain (missing parts from reference TRBV5-1 and TRBJ2-5): KAGVTQTPRYLIKTRGQQVTLSCSPISGHRSVSWYQQTPGQGLQFLFEYFSETQRNKGNFPGRFSGRQFSNSRSEMNVSTLELGDSALYLCASSFLETQYFGPGTRLLVL.